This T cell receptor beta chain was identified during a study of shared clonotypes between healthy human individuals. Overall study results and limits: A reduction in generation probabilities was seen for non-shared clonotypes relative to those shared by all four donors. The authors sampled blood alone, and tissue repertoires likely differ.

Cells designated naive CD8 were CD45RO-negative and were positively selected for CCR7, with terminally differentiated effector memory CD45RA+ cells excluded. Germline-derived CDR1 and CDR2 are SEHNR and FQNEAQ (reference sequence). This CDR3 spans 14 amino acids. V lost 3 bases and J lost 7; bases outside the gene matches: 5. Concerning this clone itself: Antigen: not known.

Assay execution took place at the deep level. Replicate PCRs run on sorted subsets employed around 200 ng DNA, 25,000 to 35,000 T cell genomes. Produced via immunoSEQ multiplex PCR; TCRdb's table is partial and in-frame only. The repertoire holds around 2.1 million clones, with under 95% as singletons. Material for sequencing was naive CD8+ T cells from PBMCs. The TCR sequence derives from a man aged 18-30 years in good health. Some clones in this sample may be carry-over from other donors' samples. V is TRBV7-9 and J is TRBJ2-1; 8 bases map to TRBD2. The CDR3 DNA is TGTGCCAGCAGCTTCTTGGGACTAGGGAATGAGCAGTTCTTC. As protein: CASSFLGLGNEQFF.